This T cell receptor (beta chain) was sequenced during a study of T cell repertoires in cytomegalovirus infection (dated by TCRdb to 2018 to 2020). With regard to the full study: Alongside well-studied HLA-B-restricted epitopes, the peptide stimulations were aimed at recently identified HLA-C-restricted CMV epitopes, whose presentation resists viral immunomodulation. The HLA type of each donor mattered for the analysis, because public TCR beta signatures pointed to carriage of CMV infection along with the matching HLA type. General conclusions and limits of the study: In both this cohort and an independent roughly 350-donor cohort, the cumulative frequency of public TCR beta family members distinguished carriers of CMV infection plus the relevant HLA type. The ex vivo response was dominated by HLA-C-restricted CMV-specific TCR beta clonotypes, which also provided the single most frequent clonotype in two of eight donors.

What this sample's treatment or condition label stands for: in vitro stimulation with specific CMV peptide epitopes to enrich CMV-specific T cells. These reads were obtained on an Illumina HiSeq 1500. The public reads were quality trimmed at Q25 with fastp and then assembled into clones with MiXCR by TCRdb, keeping productive beta chains. Entries are consolidated by CDR3 protein sequence, retaining the most common genes and DNA. For this sample there are about 770,000 distinct CDR3 sequences; roughly 29% appear just once. The ten largest clones capture approximately 14% of the sample. Ends trimmed: V by 8 bases, J by 0 bases; bases unmatched to a gene: 17. The CDR3 numbers 19 residues from cysteine through phenylalanine. Only the CDR3 region is kept as DNA, spanning 57 bases read in frame from base 1. On this clonotype itself: It lacks a known antigen. No qualities accompany the bases; no much larger clone lies one base away.

The TCR originated in a human donor in good health (CMV status not recorded). Some clones in this sample may be carry-over from other donors' samples. The receptor chain draws on TRBV5-3 and TRBJ1-5; the junction holds 10 bases that match TRBD1. TRBV5-3 counts as an open reading frame of uncertain function. This material consisted of cultured CD8+ T cells from PBMCs, taken from culture after CMV antigen stimulation. In nucleotide form, the sequence is TGTGCCAGCAGCCAAAATACCGGGACAGGGGATTATAGCAATCAGCCCCAGCATTTT. This is translated as CASSQNTGTGDYSNQPQHF.